This T cell receptor beta chain is drawn from a study of T-cell reconstitution after alpha-beta-depleted transplantation in children. Unique molecular identifiers were used to barcode this TCRbeta library. TCRdb analysed the PCR reads with MiXCR anew, one entry per CDR3 protein. The sample has over 550,000 distinct CDR3 sequences; about 11% are singletons. The sample was PBMCs from the stem cell graft donor, taken from the stem cell graft. This clonotype originated in a human donor who donated a stem cell graft to a child with acute myeloid leukemia.

The CDR3 loop is CASTGARETQYF. DNA for the CDR3: TGTGCCAGCACCGGGGCAAGGGAGACCCAGTACTTC. The V call is TRBV6-5, the J call TRBJ2-5; either TRBD1 or TRBD2 may supply D (5 bases each). CDR3 length: 12 amino acids. Germline assignment: CDR1 MNHEY and CDR2 SVGAGI. V lost 7 bases and J lost 5, with 11 bases in between.